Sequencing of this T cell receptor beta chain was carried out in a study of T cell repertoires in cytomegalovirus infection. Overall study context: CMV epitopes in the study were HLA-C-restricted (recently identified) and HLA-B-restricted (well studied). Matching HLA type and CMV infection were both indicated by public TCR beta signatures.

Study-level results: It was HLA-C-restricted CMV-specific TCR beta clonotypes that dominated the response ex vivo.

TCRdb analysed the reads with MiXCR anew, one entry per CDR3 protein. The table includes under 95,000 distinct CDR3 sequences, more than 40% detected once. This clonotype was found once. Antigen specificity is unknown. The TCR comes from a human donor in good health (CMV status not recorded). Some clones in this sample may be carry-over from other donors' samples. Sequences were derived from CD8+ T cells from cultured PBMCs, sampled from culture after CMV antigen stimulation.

CDR3 sequence (DNA): TGTGCCAGCAATATGGCTCATCAGCCCCAGCATTTT. Amino acid sequence: CASNMAHQPQHF. The chain recombines TRBV19 with TRBJ1-5, with D unclear. V lost 9 bases, J lost 5 bases, and 11 bases lay in between. The CDR3 has 12 amino acids. CDR1 is LNHDA and CDR2 is SQIVND in the germline V gene (reference sequence).